This T cell receptor beta chain appears in the sequencing data of a study of tumor and adjacent non-tumor tissue in lung cancer (dated by TCRdb to the late 2010s). In the study overall: Patients with adenocarcinoma (about twelve), squamous cell carcinoma (2) and small cell lung cancer (1) were included in the cohort. The study compared bulk TCRbeta repertoires from lung tumor tissue and matched distant non-tumor lung tissue of about 16 lung cancer patients. In total, sequencing yielded 100 million to 150 million productive TCRbeta reads, which works out to an average of approximately 4 million reads per sample. Approximately 31 paired specimens, one tumor and one normal lung sample per patient, were profiled by TCRbeta CDR3 sequencing. Ages among the 15 or so patients ranged from about 30 to 85 years, there were 10 or so men and 5 women, and disease was at TNM stage I to III. Summary of the overall study and its limitations: Peripheral blood was not sequenced, so blood TCRbeta repertoires in these lung cancer patients were not examined. Only about 14 patients were in the cohort, and the authors stated that larger samples and more detailed clinical data are needed. Significantly higher TCR diversity (inverse Simpson) was observed in tumor tissue than in normal lung tissue (around 450 vs 150, P = 0.0075, Mann-Whitney U test). The methods do not name the sequencing platform or mention unique molecular identifiers. A significantly larger cumulative share of the repertoire was made up by the top 100 clones in normal lung than in tumor tissue. Significantly higher TCR diversity was found in younger patients, and higher tumor TCR diversity was associated with shorter overall and disease-free survival.

This clonotype was found many times. The antigen it binds to is not known. No much larger clone exists at a distance of one base, and base qualities are not known. Libraries were made using multiplex PCR. The run used an Illumina HiSeq 2500. Following protocols modified from ARM-PCR, the researchers constructed TCRbeta libraries through three rounds of nested PCR with primers (Table S4). PCR products of 200-500 bp were gel-excised and purified with the QIAquick gel extraction kit before sequencing. In the source study's methods: Reads were cleaned with Trimmomatic, merged with FLASH into complete CDR3 sequences, and assigned to V(D)J germline segments with MiTCR. Clonal diversity was computed as the inverse Simpson's index with VDJtools. A read counted as productive if the sequence was in-frame and lacked a premature stop codon. In-frame beta chains were kept once TCRdb had trimmed the public reads at Q25 with fastp and called clones with MiXCR. CDR3 protein duplicates are merged, each entry listing the most common genes and DNA. The V and J calls follow TCRdb's processing rather than the paper's. This sample holds some 66,000 distinct CDR3 sequences; roughly two thirds were observed only once. The top ten clones comprise about 30% of the sample.

The germline V gene provides CDR1 MNHNS and CDR2 SASEGT. Reading from cysteine to phenylalanine, the CDR3 counts 13 amino acids. CDR3 DNA is the only sequence kept; it has 39 bases, read in frame from the first base. Trimming takes 7 bases from V and 2 bases from J, and the germline ends sit 8 bases apart. RNA was extracted from bulk unsorted tissue and checked for quality with a NanoDrop ND-1000 and an Agilent 2100. Normal lung samples were distant non-tumor tissue taken more than 3 cm from the tumor edge. Donors were newly diagnosed lung cancer patients admitted for thoracic surgery in China between August and November 2014, without prior chemotherapy. Patients with previous radiotherapy or chemotherapy, or with another concurrent cancer, were excluded from the study. Pieces of surgical tissue measuring about 1-2.1 cm3 were kept in RNAlater solution and held at -80 degrees C until needed.

The sequencing sample was made of distant non-tumor lung tissue. The sequence is built from TRBV6-1 and TRBJ2-2; the D gene cannot be named for sure. The sequence derives from a man in his 70s with non-small cell lung cancer. The CDR3 corresponds to CASNDYNTGELFF. In nucleotides, the sequence is TGTGCCAGCAATGATTATAACACCGGGGAGCTGTTTTTT.